A single sample is the source of the 10 T cell receptor beta chains below, sequenced in a study of T cell responses to AZD1222 COVID-19 vaccine (dated by TCRdb to the early 2020s). The sample's time point, from its label and the paper: about 28 days (+/-7) after the second vaccine dose. Libraries were constructed by the immunoSEQ multiplex PCR assay. TCRdb stores this immuneACCESS table with in-frame sequences only. Part of the clones is absent; in the studies checked, under half of the shortfall reflects unresolved V genes, and no reason is known for the rest. A total of 180,000 or so clones appear in this sample, around 90% of them only once. The ten top clones hold 1% to 1.5% of the sample. The source material was peripheral blood, sampled 28 days after the second AZD1222 dose. The receptors shown here come from an adult who received the AZD1222 COVID-19 vaccine.

The chain employs TRBV19 and TRBJ1-1; D gene uncertain. CDR3 length equals 11 residues. Trimming pared 2 bases from V and 6 bases from J, leaving 4 bases between. Germline assignment: CDR1 LNHDA and CDR2 SQIVND (reference sequence). The CDR3 spells CASSIWPEAFF. CDR3 nucleotides: TGTGCCAGTAGTATATGGCCTGAAGCTTTCTTT. Variable domain in full (rest from reference TRBV19 and TRBJ1-1): DGGITQSPKYLFRKEGQNVTLSCEQNLNHDAMYWYRQDPGQGLRLIYYSQIVNDFQKGDIAEGYSVSREKKESFPLTVTSAQKNPTAFYLCASSIWPEAFFGQGTRLTVV.

V gene TRBV4-2 combines with J gene TRBJ1-1; D unclear. V was trimmed by 1 base and J by 9 bases, leaving 6 bases between them. The germline V gene has CDR1 LGHNA and CDR2 YNFKEQ. CDR3 length equals 11 residues. The chain's CDR3 is CASSQGIQAFF. The CDR3 DNA reads TGTGCCAGCAGCCAAGGGATCCAAGCTTTCTTT.

This clone was detected once. The rearrangement links TRBV27 to TRBJ1-5; 7 bases agree with TRBD1. With 10 bases clipped from V and 1 base from J, the junction kept 7 bases outside the gene matches. This CDR3 is 14 amino acids long. Per the germline V gene, CDR1 is MNHEY and CDR2 is SMNVEV (reference sequence). CDR3 in amino acids: CANDRQGSNQPQHF. The CDR3 region has the DNA TGTGCCAACGATCGACAGGGAAGCAATCAGCCCCAGCATTTT.

This chain links TRBV30 with TRBJ1-2, with D perhaps matching TRBD1 (5 bases). In germline, CDR1 is GTSNPN, CDR2 SVGIG (reference sequence). Deletions cut 0 bases from V and 2 bases from J, with 13 bases between. The CDR3 spans 15 residues. CDR3 nucleotide sequence: TGTGCCTGGAGTGTAAAAGGGGCACCCAACTATGGCTACACCTTC. This translates into CAWSVKGAPNYGYTF.

The count of this clone is one. The chain links TRBV29-1 to TRBJ1-1; perhaps TRBD1 as D (6 bases). This CDR3 is built from 13 residues. Per germline, CDR1 SQVTM and CDR2 ANQGSEA. Trimming took off 5 bases at V and 4 bases at J, with 14 bases between the two ends. The CDR3 loop reads CSVRDRPSTEAFF. The CDR3 region has the DNA TGCAGCGTTCGTGACAGGCCGAGCACTGAAGCTTTCTTT.

The chain joins TRBV4-1 to TRBJ1-1; no clear D gene. This CDR3 has 16 residues. CDR1 and CDR2 from the germline V gene are MGHRA and YSYEKL. Trimming removed 1 base at V and 6 bases at J, with 18 bases between. CDR3 region: CASSQVDLFWNSEAFF. The CDR3 region has the DNA TGCGCCAGCAGCCAAGTGGACTTATTCTGGAATTCTGAAGCTTTCTTT.

The chain recombines TRBV21-1 with TRBJ1-5. TRBV21-1 is flagged as a pseudogene. The CDR3 has 15 amino acids. DNA of the CDR3: TGTGCCAGCACCCCCCGGACCAAAGCGGCGGATACGAAGCATTTT. Its translation: CASTPRTKAADTKHF.

The chain couples TRBV19 to TRBJ1-1; a possible D gene is TRBD1 (6 bases). This CDR3 comprises 11 residues. The V gene lost 7 bases and the J gene lost 9 bases, with 12 bases spanning the gap. Germline V gene lookup returns CDR1 LNHDA and CDR2 SQIVND (reference sequence). CDR3 sequence: CASMRGTKAFF. The CDR3 nucleotides are TGTGCCAGTATGAGGGGGACTAAAGCTTTCTTT. Variable domain in full (rest from reference TRBV19 and TRBJ1-1): DGGITQSPKYLFRKEGQNVTLSCEQNLNHDAMYWYRQDPGQGLRLIYYSQIVNDFQKGDIAEGYSVSREKKESFPLTVTSAQKNPTAFYLCASMRGTKAFFGQGTRLTVV.

The CDR3 is CASSQVIPRGQTDTQYF. As DNA, the CDR3 is TGCGCCAGCAGCCAAGTAATCCCCAGGGGGCAAACAGATACGCAGTATTTT. The chain carries TRBV4-1 and TRBJ2-3; TRBD1 matches 8 bases. V lost 1 base and J lost 3; bases outside the gene matches: 9. The CDR3 is made up of 17 amino acids. Looked up from germline, CDR1 is MGHRA and CDR2 is YSYEKL.

The chain is built from TRBV19 and TRBJ2-5; 9 bases line up with TRBD1. Per the germline V gene, CDR1 is LNHDA and CDR2 is SQIVND (reference sequence). The V gene end was trimmed by 5 bases and the J gene end by 5 bases; junction bases not matched to a gene: 9. There are 15 residues in the CDR3. The CDR3 is CASSVGTGWFETQYF. CDR3 nucleotides: TGTGCCAGTAGTGTGGGGACAGGGTGGTTTGAGACCCAGTACTTC.